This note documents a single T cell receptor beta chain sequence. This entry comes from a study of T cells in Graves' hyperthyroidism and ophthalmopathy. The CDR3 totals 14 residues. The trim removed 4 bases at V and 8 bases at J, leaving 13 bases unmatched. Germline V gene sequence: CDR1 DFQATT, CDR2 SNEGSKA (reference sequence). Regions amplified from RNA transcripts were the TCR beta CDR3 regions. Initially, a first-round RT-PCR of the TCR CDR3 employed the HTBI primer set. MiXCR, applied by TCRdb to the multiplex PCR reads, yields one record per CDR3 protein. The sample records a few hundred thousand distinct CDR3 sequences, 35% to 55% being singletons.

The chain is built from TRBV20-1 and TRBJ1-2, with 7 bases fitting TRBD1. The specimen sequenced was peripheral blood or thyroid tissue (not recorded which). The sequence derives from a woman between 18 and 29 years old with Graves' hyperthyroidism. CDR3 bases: TGCAGTGCTAAAGATGGCACAGGGGCCCAGGGCTACACCTTC. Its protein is CSAKDGTGAQGYTF.